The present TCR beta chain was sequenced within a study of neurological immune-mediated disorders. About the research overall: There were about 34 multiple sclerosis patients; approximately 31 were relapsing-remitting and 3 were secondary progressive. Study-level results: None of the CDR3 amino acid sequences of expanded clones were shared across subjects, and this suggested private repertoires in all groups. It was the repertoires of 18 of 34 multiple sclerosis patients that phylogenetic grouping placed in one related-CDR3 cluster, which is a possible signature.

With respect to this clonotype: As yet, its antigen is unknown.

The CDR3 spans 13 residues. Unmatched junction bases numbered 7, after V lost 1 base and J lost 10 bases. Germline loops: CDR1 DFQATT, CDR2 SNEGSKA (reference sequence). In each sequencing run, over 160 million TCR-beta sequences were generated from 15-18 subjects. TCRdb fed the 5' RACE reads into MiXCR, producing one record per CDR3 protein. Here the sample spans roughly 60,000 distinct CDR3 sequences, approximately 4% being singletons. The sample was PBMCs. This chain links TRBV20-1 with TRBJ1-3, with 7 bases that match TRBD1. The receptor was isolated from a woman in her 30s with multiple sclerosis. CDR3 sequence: CSARATGAKTIYF. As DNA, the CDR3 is TGCAGTGCTAGAGCTACAGGGGCAAAAACCATATATTTT.